This is a list of T cell receptor beta chains from one sample in a study of Graves' ophthalmopathy and Graves' hyperthyroidism. Each CDR3 protein gets one entry after TCRdb re-called the multiplex PCR reads with MiXCR. The profile shows over a million distinct CDR3 sequences, roughly two fifths of them singletons. The sequenced sample consisted of peripheral blood or thyroid tissue (not recorded which). The receptors derive from an adult man with Graves' hyperthyroidism. The CDR3 runs from the conserved cysteine through the conserved F or W. D genes are given only for firm matches. Expanded clones get a size class; other rows say once, few or many, or leave the size out.

DNA: TGTGCCATCAGTGCTCCAGGAGATAATTCACCCCTCCACTTT
CDR3: CAISAPGDNSPLHF
length: 14
size: many
D: NA
V: TRBV10-3
J: TRBJ1-6

DNA: TGTGCCAGCAGCTCGAAGACAGCGCCGGGGACTGGGGCCAACGTCCTGACTTTC
CDR3: CASSSKTAPGTGANVLTF
length: 18
size: many
D: NA
V: TRBV7-2
J: TRBJ2-6

DNA: TGTGCCAGCAGGTCTGGGACAGGGGGCTTCGAATTC
CDR3: CASRSGTGGFEF
length: 12
size: NA
D: TRBD1
V: TRBV7-8
J: TRBJ2-7

DNA: TGTGCCATCAGTTGGAGCTCCGACACTGAAGCTTTCTTT
CDR3: CAISWSSDTEAFF
length: 13
size: NA
D: NA
V: TRBV10-3
J: TRBJ1-1

DNA: TGTGCCAGCAGTTTCCTCGGGGTGGGGGCCTCCTACGAGCAGTACTTC
CDR3: CASSFLGVGASYEQYF
length: 16
size: few
D: NA
V: TRBV25-1
J: TRBJ2-7

DNA: TGTGCCAGCAGTGAATTCTGGCAGGGGGCAGGCGGCAATCAGCCCCAGCATTTT
CDR3: CASSEFWQGAGGNQPQHF
length: 18
size: many
D: TRBD1
V: TRBV2
J: TRBJ1-5

DNA: TGTGCCAGCAGCTTAGAAACACACAAGGCTTTCTTT
CDR3: CASSLETHKAFF
length: 12
size: NA
D: NA
V: TRBV7-9
J: TRBJ1-1

DNA: TGCAGTGCTAGAGATGCCATAAAACTAGCGGGGGGGAACACCGGGGAGCTGTTTTTT
CDR3: CSARDAIKLAGGNTGELFF
length: 19
size: few
D: TRBD2
V: TRBV20-1
J: TRBJ2-2

DNA: TGTGCCACCAGCAGGAACCGGCGGGACACTGAAGCTTTCTTT
CDR3: CATSRNRRDTEAFF
length: 14
size: few
D: NA
V: TRBV15
J: TRBJ1-1

DNA: TGTGCCACCAGCAGAGACGTGCGGATGTATGGCTACACCTTC
CDR3: CATSRDVRMYGYTF
length: 14
size: many
D: NA
V: TRBV15
J: TRBJ1-2

DNA: TGCGCCAGCAGCCAAGACGTGGGGATCTCCTACGAGCAGTACTTC
CDR3: CASSQDVGISYEQYF
length: 15
size: NA
D: NA
V: TRBV4-3
J: TRBJ2-7

DNA: TGCGCCAGCAGCTTGGCACCGGGACTAGCAGAGACCCAGTACTTC
CDR3: CASSLAPGLAETQYF
length: 15
size: few
D: TRBD2
V: TRBV5-1
J: TRBJ2-5

DNA: TGTGCCAGCAGCCACCAAACAGGGCCGAATGAAAAACTGTTTTTT
CDR3: CASSHQTGPNEKLFF
length: 15
size: many
D: NA
V: TRBV7-2
J: TRBJ1-4

DNA: TGTGCCATCAGTGAGGGACAGGGGCGATACGAGCAGTACTTC
CDR3: CAISEGQGRYEQYF
length: 14
size: NA
D: TRBD1
V: TRBV10-3
J: TRBJ2-7

DNA: TGTGCCAGCAGCCTTCTTAATGGGGTTGAAAAACTGTTTTTT
CDR3: CASSLLNGVEKLFF
length: 14
size: many
D: NA
V: TRBV6-5
J: TRBJ1-4

DNA: TGTGCCAGCAGTCCCGTAAGAACAGGGCTAGAAAAACTGTTTTTT
CDR3: CASSPVRTGLEKLFF
length: 15
size: once
D: NA
V: TRBV28
J: TRBJ1-4

DNA: TGTGCCACCAGTGATCCGGGACAGGGGGTCGGTCAGCCCCAGCATTTT
CDR3: CATSDPGQGVGQPQHF
length: 16
size: many
D: TRBD1
V: TRBV24-1
J: TRBJ1-5

DNA: TGTGCCAGCAGCTTAGTAGGAGACAGGATCAGAGGAGGCAATCAGCCCCAGCATTTT
CDR3: CASSLVGDRIRGGNQPQHF
length: 19
size: few
D: NA
V: TRBV7-8
J: TRBJ1-5

DNA: TGTGCCAGCAGCTCCGAGTACGAGCAGTACTTC
CDR3: CASSSEYEQYF
length: 11
size: many
D: NA
V: TRBV7-9
J: TRBJ2-7

DNA: TGTGCCATCAGTGACAATTACTATGGCTACACCTTC
CDR3: CAISDNYYGYTF
length: 12
size: few
D: NA
V: TRBV10-3
J: TRBJ1-2

DNA: TGTGCCAGCAGCCAAGACAAGGGAATCTCTGGAAACACCATATATTTT
CDR3: CASSQDKGISGNTIYF
length: 16
size: NA
D: NA
V: TRBV14
J: TRBJ1-3

DNA: TGTGCCAGCAGACCGTTGGAGGGGCAGGGAACCTACGAGCAGTACTTC
CDR3: CASRPLEGQGTYEQYF
length: 16
size: NA
D: NA
V: TRBV7-2
J: TRBJ2-7

DNA: TGTGCTAGTGGGCCAGAGGCCCAGGGGGACCAAGAGACCCAGTACTTC
CDR3: CASGPEAQGDQETQYF
length: 16
size: NA
D: TRBD1
V: TRBV12-5
J: TRBJ2-5

DNA: TGTGCCAGCAGCCCACGGGACAGGGGGACCTACGAGCAGTACTTC
CDR3: CASSPRDRGTYEQYF
length: 15
size: many
D: TRBD1
V: TRBV7-2
J: TRBJ2-7

DNA: TGTGCTAGCGGGGGTTCTGATTCACCCCTCCACTTT
CDR3: CASGGSDSPLHF
length: 12
size: NA
D: NA
V: TRBV25-1
J: TRBJ1-6

DNA: TGTGCCAGCAGTTACCCGACCGTAGGGACAGGGCTCTACGAGCAGTACTTC
CDR3: CASSYPTVGTGLYEQYF
length: 17
size: NA
D: TRBD1
V: TRBV6-6
J: TRBJ2-7

DNA: TGCAGCGTCCAGGGGGCCGAAGGCACTGAAGCTTTCTTT
CDR3: CSVQGAEGTEAFF
length: 13
size: many
D: TRBD1
V: TRBV29-1
J: TRBJ1-1

DNA: TGCGCCAGCAGAGCGGGGGAGGACACCGGGGAGCTGTTTTTT
CDR3: CASRAGEDTGELFF
length: 14
size: few
D: TRBD2
V: TRBV5-1
J: TRBJ2-2

DNA: TGTGCCATTAGCGGTACGAACAGTCTTTTAAACTATGGCTACACCTTC
CDR3: CAISGTNSLLNYGYTF
length: 16
size: NA
D: NA
V: TRBV10-3
J: TRBJ1-2

DNA: TGTGCCAGCAGCTCAGGCCAGGGAGATTCACCCCTCCACTTT
CDR3: CASSSGQGDSPLHF
length: 14
size: many
D: NA
V: TRBV7-2
J: TRBJ1-6

DNA: TGCAGTGCTGGTTTGAGCTCCTATAATTCACCCCTCCACTTT
CDR3: CSAGLSSYNSPLHF
length: 14
size: NA
D: NA
V: TRBV20-1
J: TRBJ1-6

DNA: TGTGCCACCCAAGGGACTAGCGGGGGCCCTACTGGGTACGAGCAGTACTTC
CDR3: CATQGTSGGPTGYEQYF
length: 17
size: few
D: TRBD2
V: TRBV10-3
J: TRBJ2-7

DNA: TGCGCCAGCAGTGAGGACGGGGTAGGGTCTGAAAAACTGTTTTTT
CDR3: CASSEDGVGSEKLFF
length: 15
size: many
D: NA
V: TRBV10-1
J: TRBJ1-4

DNA: TGCGCCAGCAGCCAACTAAAGGGAGGGACCAAAGCTTTCTTT
CDR3: CASSQLKGGTKAFF
length: 14
size: many
D: NA
V: TRBV4-1
J: TRBJ1-1

DNA: TGCAGCGTCAGGGCTACCCAAGAGACCCAGTACTTC
CDR3: CSVRATQETQYF
length: 12
size: NA
D: NA
V: TRBV29-1
J: TRBJ2-5

DNA: TGTGCCAGCAGTACTGCGGGGGCTGGAAACACCATATATTTT
CDR3: CASSTAGAGNTIYF
length: 14
size: many
D: NA
V: TRBV6-5
J: TRBJ1-3

DNA: TGTGCCAGCAGCCAAGGCTTAACAGGGTATTCCTACGAGCAGTACTTC
CDR3: CASSQGLTGYSYEQYF
length: 16
size: many
D: NA
V: TRBV7-9
J: TRBJ2-7

DNA: TGTGCCAGTAGAGAGACAGGGGCACAGCCCCAGCATTTT
CDR3: CASRETGAQPQHF
length: 13
size: many
D: TRBD1
V: TRBV19
J: TRBJ1-5